The entry below describes one TCR beta chain. Germline V gene lookup returns CDR1 MNHEY and CDR2 SVGAGI. V lost 4 bases, J lost 9 bases, and 18 bases lay in between. The CDR3 spans 14 residues. Per the authors' pipeline: By means of reference gene primer amplification, nucleated cell counts were estimated. The protocol was immunoSEQ multiplex PCR, while the TCRdb copy is restricted to in-frame clones and leaves out a portion. Clone size and the V and J calls come from that table; the DNA yielded D and trimming. The sample consists of some 98,000 clones, over 70% of them appearing once. The sample belongs to a study of blood T cell repertoires in COVID-19. At the level of the study: Samples representing acute and convalescent COVID-19 were sourced from the United States, Italy and Spain.

This TCR was sampled from a human donor in a cohort sampled during active COVID-19. The sample comprised peripheral blood. This chain links TRBV6-5 with TRBJ2-5; D might be TRBD2 (7 bases). The CDR3 DNA is TGTGCCAGCAGTTGGGGGCGGGGGCCCGGGTCCCAGTACTTC. Translation gives CASSWGRGPGSQYF.